One and the same sample provided the 26 T cell receptor beta chains below, sequenced in a study of blood T cell repertoires in COVID-19. This table comes from immunoSEQ multiplex PCR, and its TCRdb copy is limited to in-frame clones, with some not included. The table has around 150,000 clones, approximately 93% seen once; the top ten hold less than 2%. Sequencing used peripheral blood. The source of these receptors is a woman aged 55-75 years with COVID-19, enrolled during active disease.

This rearrangement joins TRBV7-9 to TRBJ1-3; D remains ambiguous. The germline CDR1 and CDR2 sequences are SEHNR and FQNEAQ (reference sequence). The CDR3 is made up of 19 amino acids. Between the trimmed V and J ends, which lost 8 bases and 2 bases, there was a span of 28 bases. The CDR3: CASVWAVQLWNPPGNTIYF. Here the CDR3 DNA reads TGTGCCAGCGTATGGGCAGTCCAGCTCTGGAACCCCCCTGGAAACACCATATATTTT.

V gene TRBV3-1 (or the pseudogene TRBV3-2) combines with J gene TRBJ2-1, with D possibly matching TRBD2 (6 bases). The CDR3 has 17 residues. Trimming left V 0 bases short and J 0 bases short, with 12 bases between. Germline assignment: CDR1 LGHDT and CDR2 YNNKEL (reference sequence). This CDR3 is CASSQERAGTSYNEQFF. CDR3 nucleotide sequence: TGTGCCAGCAGCCAAGAAAGGGCGGGGACCTCCTACAATGAGCAGTTCTTC.

The chain uses TRBV19 and TRBJ1-2; 7 nucleotides line up with TRBD1. Germline values: CDR1 LNHDA, CDR2 SQIVND (reference sequence). The CDR3 consists of 15 residues. V was clipped by 4 bases and J by 3 bases; unmatched bases: 8. CDR3: CASSSGQASYYGYTF. CDR3 nucleotide sequence: TGTGCCAGTAGTAGCGGACAGGCCTCCTACTATGGCTACACCTTC. Full variable domain (rest looked up from reference TRBV19 and TRBJ1-2): DGGITQSPKYLFRKEGQNVTLSCEQNLNHDAMYWYRQDPGQGLRLIYYSQIVNDFQKGDIAEGYSVSREKKESFPLTVTSAQKNPTAFYLCASSSGQASYYGYTFGSGTRLTVV.

J is TRBJ2-7 and V is TRBV9, with TRBD2 matching 7 bases. The junction had 4 bases not matched to a gene; V was cut back by 4 bases and J by 0 bases. Germline values: CDR1 SGDLS, CDR2 YYNGEE. The CDR3 totals 14 residues. The CDR3 sequence is CASSPGDYSYEQYF. Here the CDR3 DNA reads TGTGCCAGCAGCCCCGGGGACTACTCCTACGAGCAGTACTTC.

J is TRBJ2-3 and V is TRBV24-1, with 8 positions matching TRBD1. The germline gives CDR1 KGHDR, CDR2 SFDVKD. This CDR3 comprises 19 residues. Trimming at V came to 4 bases and at J to 2 bases, leaving 16 bases not matched to a gene. The CDR3 DNA reads as TGTGCCACCAGTGACCAACAGGGGGAACTTAACCCATTCACAGATACGCAGTATTTT. Amino acids: CATSDQQGELNPFTDTQYF.

This clone was found once. V usage is TRBV5-4 and J usage is TRBJ1-4; TRBD1 aligns across 7 bases. The V gene end was trimmed by 4 bases and the J gene end by 5 bases; junction bases not matched to a gene: 8. Per germline, CDR1 SGHNT and CDR2 YYREEE (reference sequence). The length of the CDR3 is 15 residues. The CDR3 DNA follows: TGTGCCAGCAGCCTGGACACAGGGGTCAATGAAAAACTGTTTTTT. It codes for CASSLDTGVNEKLFF. Based on the CDR3 plus reference TRBV5-4 and TRBJ1-4, the full variable domain is ETGVTQSPTHLIKTRGQQVTLRCSSQSGHNTVSWYQQALGQGPQFIFQYYREEENGRGNFPPRFSGLQFPNYSSELNVNALELDDSALYLCASSLDTGVNEKLFFGSGTQLSVL.

The chain couples TRBV6-2 or TRBV6-3 to TRBJ2-7; no clear D. The V and J ends lost 2 bases and 0 bases respectively, with 5 bases between them. The CDR3 covers 13 residues. Germline CDR1 reads MNHEY; CDR2 reads SVGEGT. CDR3 in DNA: TGTGCCAGCAGTTACGTCGGCTCCTACGAGCAGTACTTC. Translating gives CASSYVGSYEQYF.

CDR3 loop: CASSQQGAHTF. CDR3 nucleotide sequence: TGTGCCAGCAGTCAACAGGGGGCCCACACCTTC. The V gene is TRBV7-9, the J gene TRBJ1-2, with 9 nucleotides matching TRBD1. Germline-derived CDR1 and CDR2 are SEHNR and FQNEAQ (reference sequence). V dropped 6 bases and J dropped 12; count of bases not matched to a gene: 5. The CDR3 is 11 residues long.

This chain joins TRBV23-1 and TRBJ1-3, with a weak D call TRBD1 (5 bases). TRBV23-1 is identified as an open reading frame with a role that is uncertain. The ends were cut back, 3 bases at V and 0 bases at J, with 15 bases in the middle. The CDR3 runs to 17 residues. CDR3 residues: CASSHLPDSLSGNTIYF. CDR3 DNA: TGCGCCAGCAGTCACCTCCCTGACAGCCTCTCTGGAAACACCATATATTTT.

The chain links TRBV4-1 to TRBJ1-5; a weak D match, TRBD1 (6 bases). V was pared by 6 bases and J by 3 bases, with 15 bases between. This CDR3 has 15 residues. From germline, CDR1 is MGHRA and CDR2 YSYEKL. CDR3 bases: TGCGCCAGCAGGAAAGAGGACAGCGACAATCAGCCCCAGCATTTT. It yields the protein CASRKEDSDNQPQHF.

The chain is built from TRBV18 and TRBJ1-3; unclear D gene. This CDR3 has 15 residues. Germline lookup yields CDR1 KGHSH and CDR2 LQKENI. Between the trimmed V and J ends, which lost 2 bases and 0 bases, there was a span of 8 bases. The CDR3 DNA follows: TGTGCCAGCTCACCAACAGAAAGCTCTGGAAACACCATATATTTT. Its protein product is CASSPTESSGNTIYF.

The V call is TRBV13, the J call TRBJ2-3; maybe TRBD2 (7 bases). This CDR3 has 16 residues. Germline-derived CDR1 and CDR2 are PRHDT and FYEKMQ (reference sequence). V was shortened by 2 bases and J by 8 bases, with 20 bases between the two germline ends. The DNA for the CDR3 is TGTGCCAGCAGCTTAAGGGGGGGAAGCTTGCTAGGTACGCAGTATTTT. The encoded protein is CASSLRGGSLLGTQYF. Combining the CDR3 with reference TRBV13 and TRBJ2-3 gives the whole variable domain AAGVIQSPRHLIKEKRETATLKCYPIPRHDTVYWYQQGPGQDPQFLISFYEKMQSDKGSIPDRFSAQQFSDYHSELNMSSLELGDSALYFCASSLRGGSLLGTQYFGPGTRLTVL.

The CDR3 DNA reads TGCGCCAGCAGCCAGAGGACAGGGGAGAATTCACCCCTCCACTTT. Translated: CASSQRTGENSPLHF. The V call is TRBV4-1, the J call TRBJ1-6; 9 bases align to TRBD1. Germline V gene lookup returns CDR1 MGHRA and CDR2 YSYEKL. The CDR3 consists of 15 residues. V dropped 3 bases and J dropped 7; count of bases not matched to a gene: 4.

V usage is TRBV5-5 and J usage is TRBJ1-1; D remains unclear. The germline gives CDR1 SGHKS, CDR2 YYEKEE (reference sequence). V shed 5 bases and J shed 1 base, with 12 bases lying between them. This CDR3 region has 14 residues. CDR3 in amino acids: CASSWSQTNTEAFF. The CDR3 coding sequence is TGTGCCAGCAGTTGGAGTCAGACGAACACTGAAGCTTTCTTT. Based on the CDR3 plus reference TRBV5-5 and TRBJ1-1, the full variable domain is DAGVTQSPTHLIKTRGQQVTLRCSPISGHKSVSWYQQVLGQGPQFIFQYYEKEERGRGNFPDRFSARQFPNYSSELNVNALLLGDSALYLCASSWSQTNTEAFFGQGTRLTVV.

The chain links TRBV7-9 to TRBJ1-2; tentative D call: TRBD1 (5 bases). V lost 5 bases to trimming and J lost 0 bases, with 13 bases between them. Germline V lookup: CDR1 SEHNR, CDR2 FQNEAQ (reference sequence). CDR3 length equals 15 residues. The CDR3 region is CASSLSRGANYGYTF. In nucleotides, the CDR3 is TGTGCCAGCAGCCTTTCACGGGGGGCTAACTATGGCTACACCTTC. Full variable domain (rest looked up from reference TRBV7-9 and TRBJ1-2): DTGVSQNPRHKITKRGQNVTFRCDPISEHNRLYWYRQTLGQGPEFLTYFQNEAQLEKSRLLSDRFSAERPKGSFSTLEIQRTEQGDSAMYLCASSLSRGANYGYTFGSGTRLTVV.

This chain joins TRBV18 and TRBJ1-1, with 7 bases lining up with TRBD1. CDR1 is KGHSH, CDR2 LQKENI, per germline. The CDR3 runs 15 residues. V gave up 5 bases and J gave up 4 bases; unmatched junction bases: 10. In DNA, the CDR3 is TGTGCCAGCTCAAGGGGGACAGACAGGGCCACTGAAGCTTTCTTT. It codes for CASSRGTDRATEAFF.

This clone was observed once. DNA for the CDR3: TGCGCCAGCAGCAATATGGGGCAGAACACTGAAGCTTTCTTT. Protein: CASSNMGQNTEAFF. The chain is built from TRBV5-1 and TRBJ1-1; D perhaps matches TRBD1 (5 bases). The CDR3 has 14 amino acids. Germline lookup yields CDR1 SGHRS and CDR2 YFSETQ. The V and J ends lost 4 bases and 1 base respectively, with 11 bases between them.

This chain uses TRBV18 with TRBJ1-5; 9 nucleotides align to TRBD1. Germline CDR1 and CDR2: KGHSH and LQKENI. CDR3 length: 16 amino acids. With V trimmed by 3 bases and J by 0 bases, 3 bases remained unmatched. The DNA of the CDR3 is TGTGCCAGCTCACCTGGGACAGGGATTAGCAATCAGCCCCAGCATTTT. Amino acids: CASSPGTGISNQPQHF.

The chain links TRBV7-2 to TRBJ1-5; 7 bases map to TRBD1. The CDR3 spans 14 residues. The germline gives CDR1 SGHTA, CDR2 FQGNSA. With V trimmed by 1 base and J by 11 bases, 8 bases remained unmatched. CDR3 residues: CASSLGANRGSQHF. The DNA of the CDR3 is TGTGCCAGCAGCTTAGGGGCCAACAGGGGATCCCAGCATTTT. Combining the CDR3 with reference TRBV7-2 and TRBJ1-5 gives the whole variable domain GAGVSQSPSNKVTEKGKDVELRCDPISGHTALYWYRQSLGQGLEFLIYFQGNSAPDKSGLPSDRFSAERTGGSVSTLTIQRTQQEDSAVYLCASSLGANRGSQHFGDGTRLSIL.

V is TRBV5-6 and J is TRBJ2-2; D ambiguous. With 4 bases removed from V and 1 base from J, the gap between germline ends came to 8 bases. This CDR3 has 14 residues. Germline CDR1 is SGHDT and CDR2 is YYEEEE. CDR3 DNA sequence: TGTGCCAGCAGCCAGGTCCAGAACACCGGGGAGCTGTTTTTT. This codes for CASSQVQNTGELFF. Full variable domain (remainder filled in from reference TRBV5-6 and TRBJ2-2): DAGVTQSPTHLIKTRGQQVTLRCSPKSGHDTVSWYQQALGQGPQFIFQYYEEEERQRGNFPDRFSGHQFPNYSSELNVNALLLGDSALYLCASSQVQNTGELFFGEGSRLTVL.

The rearrangement uses TRBV7-9 and TRBJ2-2, with 8 bases lining up with TRBD1. V was pared by 4 bases and J by 3 bases, with 4 bases of the junction left unmatched. Germline assignment: CDR1 SEHNR and CDR2 FQNEAQ (reference sequence). The CDR3 loop spans 15 amino acids. The CDR3 spells CASSSDRGDTGELFF. Written as DNA, the CDR3 is TGTGCCAGCAGCTCCGACAGGGGCGACACCGGGGAGCTGTTTTTT.

This chain links TRBV9 with TRBJ1-4; D unresolved. This CDR3 comprises 14 residues. V was shortened by 3 bases and J by 5 bases, with 11 bases between the two germline ends. CDR1 and CDR2 from the germline V gene are SGDLS and YYNGEE. The CDR3 region is CASSESWRNEKLFF. The CDR3, as DNA: TGTGCCAGCAGCGAATCCTGGAGGAATGAAAAACTGTTTTTT.

The chain recombines TRBV3-1 (or the pseudogene TRBV3-2) with TRBJ1-2; no clear D gene. The CDR3 sequence is 12 residues long. The ends were cut back, 1 base at V and 8 bases at J, with 8 bases in the middle. The germline V gene encodes CDR1 LGHDT and CDR2 YNNKEL (reference sequence). This CDR3 reads CASSQGGGGYTF. The CDR3, as DNA: TGTGCCAGCAGCCAAGGGGGAGGAGGCTACACCTTC.

This sequence joins TRBV2 and TRBJ1-5, with 12 bases that match TRBD1. The CDR3 runs 15 residues. The germline V gene encodes CDR1 SNHLY and CDR2 FYNNEI. V was pared by 6 bases and J by 6 bases, with 6 bases of the junction left unmatched. The CDR3 spells CASSAGTGGLQPQHF. For the CDR3, the DNA is TGTGCCAGCAGCGCCGGGACAGGGGGCCTTCAGCCCCAGCATTTT.

The chain carries TRBV28 and TRBJ1-2; D not resolved. The V and J ends lost 5 bases and 3 bases respectively, with 4 bases between them. Germline CDR1 and CDR2: MDHEN and SYDVKM. The CDR3 totals 11 residues. The CDR3 sequence is CASSPDYGYTF. The CDR3 DNA reads TGTGCCAGCAGTCCGGACTATGGCTACACCTTC.

J is TRBJ1-3 and V is TRBV6-5; possibly TRBD1 for D (5 bases). Per the germline V gene, CDR1 is MNHEY and CDR2 is SVGAGI. V was pared by 0 bases and J by 1 base, with 10 bases between. The CDR3 totals 16 residues. CDR3 sequence reads: CASSYSRGRSGNTIYF. CDR3 DNA: TGTGCCAGCAGTTACTCTCGGGGGAGATCTGGAAACACCATATATTTT.